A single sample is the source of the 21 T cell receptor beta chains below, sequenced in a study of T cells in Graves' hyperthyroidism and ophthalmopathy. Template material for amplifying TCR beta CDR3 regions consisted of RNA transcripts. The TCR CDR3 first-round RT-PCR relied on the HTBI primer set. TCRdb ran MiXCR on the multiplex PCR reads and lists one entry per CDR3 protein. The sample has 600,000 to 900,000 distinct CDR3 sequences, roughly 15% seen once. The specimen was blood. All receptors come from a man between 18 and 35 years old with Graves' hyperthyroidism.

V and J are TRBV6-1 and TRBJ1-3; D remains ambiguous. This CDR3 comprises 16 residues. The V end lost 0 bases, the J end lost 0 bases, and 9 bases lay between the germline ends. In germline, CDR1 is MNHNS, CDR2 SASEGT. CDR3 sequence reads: CASSEATAFSGNTIYF. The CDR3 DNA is TGTGCCAGCAGTGAAGCAACAGCTTTCTCTGGAAACACCATATATTTT.

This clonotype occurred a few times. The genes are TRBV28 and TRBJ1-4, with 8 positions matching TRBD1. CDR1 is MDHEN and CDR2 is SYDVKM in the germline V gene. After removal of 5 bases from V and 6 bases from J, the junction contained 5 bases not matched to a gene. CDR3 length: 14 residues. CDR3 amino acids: CASSIRGRDEKLFF. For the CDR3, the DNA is TGTGCCAGCAGTATCAGGGGGCGCGATGAAAAACTGTTTTTT.

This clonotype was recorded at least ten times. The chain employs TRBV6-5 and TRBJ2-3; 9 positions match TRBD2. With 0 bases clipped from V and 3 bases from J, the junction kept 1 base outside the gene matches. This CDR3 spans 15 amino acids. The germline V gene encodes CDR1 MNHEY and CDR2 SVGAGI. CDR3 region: CASSYSAGGTDTQYF. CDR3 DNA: TGTGCCAGCAGTTACTCAGCGGGAGGTACAGATACGCAGTATTTT.

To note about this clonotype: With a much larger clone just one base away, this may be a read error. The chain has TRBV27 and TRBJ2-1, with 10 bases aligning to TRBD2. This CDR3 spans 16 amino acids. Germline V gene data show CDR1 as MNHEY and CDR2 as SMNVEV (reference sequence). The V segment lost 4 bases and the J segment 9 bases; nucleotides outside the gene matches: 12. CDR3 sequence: CASSSYSSGSLVEQFF. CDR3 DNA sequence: TGTGCCAGCAGTTCTTATTCTAGCGGGAGTTTGGTTGAGCAGTTCTTC.

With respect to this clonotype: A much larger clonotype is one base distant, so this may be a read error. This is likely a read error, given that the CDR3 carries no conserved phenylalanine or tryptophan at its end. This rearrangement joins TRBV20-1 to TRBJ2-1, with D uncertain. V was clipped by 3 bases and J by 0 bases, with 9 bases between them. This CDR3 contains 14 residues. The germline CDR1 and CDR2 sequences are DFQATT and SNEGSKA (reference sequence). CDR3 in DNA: TGCAGTGCTAGTCTCCTGAGCTCCTACAATGAGCAGTTCCTC. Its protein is CSASLLSSYNEQFL.

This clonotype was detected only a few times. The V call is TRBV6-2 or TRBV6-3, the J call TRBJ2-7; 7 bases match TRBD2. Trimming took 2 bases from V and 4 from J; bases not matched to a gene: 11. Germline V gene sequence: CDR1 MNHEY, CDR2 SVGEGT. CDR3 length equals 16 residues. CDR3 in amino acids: CASSYGGREGLYEQYF. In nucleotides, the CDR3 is TGTGCCAGCAGTTACGGCGGCAGGGAGGGTTTGTACGAGCAGTACTTC.

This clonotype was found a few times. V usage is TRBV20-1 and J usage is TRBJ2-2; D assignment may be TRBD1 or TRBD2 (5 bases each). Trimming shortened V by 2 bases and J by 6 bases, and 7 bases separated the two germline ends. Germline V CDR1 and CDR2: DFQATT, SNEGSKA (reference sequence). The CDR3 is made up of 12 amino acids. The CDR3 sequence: CSARMGAGELFF. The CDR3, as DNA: TGCAGTGCTAGAATGGGGGCCGGGGAGCTGTTTTTT.

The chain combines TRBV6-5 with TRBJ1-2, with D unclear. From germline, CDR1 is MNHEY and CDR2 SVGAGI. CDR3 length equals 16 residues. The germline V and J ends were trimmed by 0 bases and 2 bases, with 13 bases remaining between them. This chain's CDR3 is CASSYSVLRSNYGYTF. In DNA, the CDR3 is TGTGCCAGCAGTTACTCGGTACTTCGGTCCAACTATGGCTACACCTTC.

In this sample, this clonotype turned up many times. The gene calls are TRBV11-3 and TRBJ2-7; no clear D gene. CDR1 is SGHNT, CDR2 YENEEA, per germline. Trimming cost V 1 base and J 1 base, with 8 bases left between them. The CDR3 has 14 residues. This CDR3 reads CASSLASPSYEQYF. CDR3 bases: TGTGCCAGCAGCTTAGCCTCACCTTCCTACGAGCAGTACTTC. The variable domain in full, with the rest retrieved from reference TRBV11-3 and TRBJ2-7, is EAGVVQSPRYKIIEKKQPVAFWCNPISGHNTLYWYLQNLGQGPELLIRYENEEAVDDSQLPKDRFSAERLKGVDSTLKIQPAELGDSAVYLCASSLASPSYEQYFGPGTRLTVT.

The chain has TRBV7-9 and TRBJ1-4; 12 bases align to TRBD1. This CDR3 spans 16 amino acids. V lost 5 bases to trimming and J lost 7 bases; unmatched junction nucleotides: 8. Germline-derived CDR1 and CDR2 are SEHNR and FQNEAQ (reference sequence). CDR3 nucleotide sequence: TGTGCCAGCAGCCCTCGGGACAGGGGGCAAGGTGAAAAACTGTTTTTT. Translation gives CASSPRDRGQGEKLFF.

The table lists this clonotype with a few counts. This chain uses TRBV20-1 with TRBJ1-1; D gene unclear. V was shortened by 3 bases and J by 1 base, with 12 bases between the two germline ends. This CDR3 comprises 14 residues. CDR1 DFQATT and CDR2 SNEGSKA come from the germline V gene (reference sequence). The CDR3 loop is CSARVQLSNTEAFF. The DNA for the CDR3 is TGCAGTGCTAGGGTTCAGCTCTCGAACACTGAAGCTTTCTTT.

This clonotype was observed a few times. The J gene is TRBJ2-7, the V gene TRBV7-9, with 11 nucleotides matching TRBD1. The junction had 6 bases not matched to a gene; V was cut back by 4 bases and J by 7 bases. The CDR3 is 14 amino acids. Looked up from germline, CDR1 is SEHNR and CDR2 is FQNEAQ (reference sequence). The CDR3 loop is CASSSTGTGGEQYF. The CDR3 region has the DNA TGTGCCAGCAGCTCGACCGGGACAGGGGGGGAGCAGTACTTC.

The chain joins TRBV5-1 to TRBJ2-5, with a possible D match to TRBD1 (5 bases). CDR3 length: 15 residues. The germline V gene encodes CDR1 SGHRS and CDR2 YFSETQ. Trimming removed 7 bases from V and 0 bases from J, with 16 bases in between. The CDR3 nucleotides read TGCGCCAGCCAAGCTCTCCCAGGGAACCAAGAGACCCAGTACTTC. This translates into CASQALPGNQETQYF.

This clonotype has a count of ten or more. The CDR3, as DNA: TGCAGTGCTAGAGATCTGGGGCTAGTCGGCGCAGATACGCAGTATTTT. Its translation is CSARDLGLVGADTQYF. The V and J genes are TRBV20-1 and TRBJ2-3, with D perhaps TRBD1 (5 bases). Trimming stripped 0 bases from V and 4 bases from J, with 17 bases between. The germline V gene encodes CDR1 DFQATT and CDR2 SNEGSKA (reference sequence). The CDR3 sequence is 16 residues long.

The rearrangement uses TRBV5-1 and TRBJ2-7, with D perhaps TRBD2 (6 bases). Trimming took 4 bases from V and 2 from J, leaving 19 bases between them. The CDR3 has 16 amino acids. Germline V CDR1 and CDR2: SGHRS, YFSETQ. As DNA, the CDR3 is TGCGCCAGCAGCCTCGGAGAAGGAGGGATGACCTACGAGCAGTACTTC. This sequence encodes CASSLGEGGMTYEQYF.

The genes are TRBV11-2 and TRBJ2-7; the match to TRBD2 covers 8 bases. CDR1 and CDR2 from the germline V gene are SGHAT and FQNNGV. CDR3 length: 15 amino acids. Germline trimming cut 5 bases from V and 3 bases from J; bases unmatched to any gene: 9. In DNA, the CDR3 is TGTGCCAGCAGCCCAGGAGGGACTAGTCACTACGAGCAGTACTTC. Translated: CASSPGGTSHYEQYF.

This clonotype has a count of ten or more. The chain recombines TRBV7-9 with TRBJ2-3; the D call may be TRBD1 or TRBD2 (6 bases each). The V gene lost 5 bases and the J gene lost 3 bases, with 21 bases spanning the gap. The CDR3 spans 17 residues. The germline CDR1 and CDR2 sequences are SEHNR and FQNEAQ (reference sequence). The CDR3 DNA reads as TGTGCCAGCAGCAGCCCGAGGAGAAGGGGGGCAACAGATACGCAGTATTTT. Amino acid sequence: CASSSPRRRGATDTQYF. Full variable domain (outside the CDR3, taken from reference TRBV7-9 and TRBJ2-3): DTGVSQNPRHKITKRGQNVTFRCDPISEHNRLYWYRQTLGQGPEFLTYFQNEAQLEKSRLLSDRFSAERPKGSFSTLEIQRTEQGDSAMYLCASSSPRRRGATDTQYFGPGTRLTVL.

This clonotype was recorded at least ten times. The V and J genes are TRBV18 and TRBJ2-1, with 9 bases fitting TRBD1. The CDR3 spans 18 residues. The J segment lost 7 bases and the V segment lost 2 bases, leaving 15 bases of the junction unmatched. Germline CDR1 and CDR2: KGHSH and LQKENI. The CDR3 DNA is TGTGCCAGCTCACCAGTGACCAGAGGGACAGGGACAAGGAATGAGCAGTTCTTC. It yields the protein CASSPVTRGTGTRNEQFF.

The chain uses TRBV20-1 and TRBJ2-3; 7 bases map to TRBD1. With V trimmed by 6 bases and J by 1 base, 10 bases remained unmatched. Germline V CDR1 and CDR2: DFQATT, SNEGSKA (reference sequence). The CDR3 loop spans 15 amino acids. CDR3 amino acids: CSAKDRLLGTDTQYF. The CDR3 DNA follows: TGCAGTGCCAAGGACAGGCTCCTTGGCACAGATACGCAGTATTTT.

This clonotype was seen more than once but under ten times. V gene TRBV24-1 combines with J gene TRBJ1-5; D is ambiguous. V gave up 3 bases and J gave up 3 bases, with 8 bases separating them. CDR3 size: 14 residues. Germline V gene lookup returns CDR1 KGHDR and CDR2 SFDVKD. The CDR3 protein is CATSDVGINQPQHF. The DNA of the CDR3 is TGTGCCACCAGTGATGTCGGCATCAATCAGCCCCAGCATTTT.

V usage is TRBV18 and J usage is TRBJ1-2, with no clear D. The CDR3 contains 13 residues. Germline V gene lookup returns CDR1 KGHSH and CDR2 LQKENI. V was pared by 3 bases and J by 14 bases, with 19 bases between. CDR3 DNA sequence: TGTGCCAGCTCACCCCGGGCTGGAGGCGGGTGGACCTTC. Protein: CASSPRAGGGWTF.